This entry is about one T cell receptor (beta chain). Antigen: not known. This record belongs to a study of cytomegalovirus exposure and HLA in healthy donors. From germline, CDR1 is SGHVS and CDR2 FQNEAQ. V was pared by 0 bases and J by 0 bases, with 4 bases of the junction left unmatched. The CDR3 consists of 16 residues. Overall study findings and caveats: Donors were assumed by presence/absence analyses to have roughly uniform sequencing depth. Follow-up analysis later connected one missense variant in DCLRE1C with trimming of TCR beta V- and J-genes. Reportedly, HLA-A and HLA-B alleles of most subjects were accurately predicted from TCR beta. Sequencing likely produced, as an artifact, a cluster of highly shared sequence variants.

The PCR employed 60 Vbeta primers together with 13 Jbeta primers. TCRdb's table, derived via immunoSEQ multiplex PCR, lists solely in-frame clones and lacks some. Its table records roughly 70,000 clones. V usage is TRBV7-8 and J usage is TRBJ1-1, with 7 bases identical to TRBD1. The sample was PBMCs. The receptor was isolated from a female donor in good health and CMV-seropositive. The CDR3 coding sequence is TGTGCCAGCAGCTTAGCGTTTGGGACAGTGAACACTGAAGCTTTCTTT. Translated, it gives CASSLAFGTVNTEAFF. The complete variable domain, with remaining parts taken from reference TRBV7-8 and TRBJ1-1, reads GAGVSQSPRYKVAKRGQDVALRCDPISGHVSLFWYQQALGQGPEFLTYFQNEAQLDKSGLPSDRFFAERPEGSVSTLKIQRTQQEDSAVYLCASSLAFGTVNTEAFFGQGTRLTVV.